This T cell receptor beta chain was captured in a study of control samples from healthy donors and cancer patients. Clones were read by immunoSEQ multiplex PCR, and TCRdb kept only the in-frame ones, dropping some. The repertoire consists of some 140,000 clones, with about 94% occurring once and the leading ten covering around 6.1%. CDR1 SGHTA and CDR2 FQGTGA come from the germline V gene. J was trimmed by 7 bases and V by 1 base; bases with no gene match: 1. The CDR3 length is 13 residues. The sequencing input was blood. The gene calls are TRBV7-3 and TRBJ1-3; 7 bases are a match to TRBD1. The source is a man aged 35-49 years in good health. The CDR3 coding sequence is TGTGCCAGCAGCTTAAACAGGGGTAACACCATATATTTT. It specifies CASSLNRGNTIYF.